In its sample, the clone carrying this T cell receptor (beta chain) was seen many times. As yet, its antigen is unknown. This entry belongs to a study of blood T cells in healthy people across ages. Through a sample-barcoded 5' primer and a J-beta primer mix, a second PCR was run for about 7 to 12 cycles. Per sample, CDR3-containing paired-end reads numbered at least 3 million. TCRdb re-called the 5' RACE reads with MiXCR, one entry per CDR3 protein. The sample carries some 690,000 distinct CDR3 sequences, 22% recorded once. Losses at the gene ends were 1 base for V and 1 base for J; bases not matched to a gene: 7. CDR3 length: 16 residues. In germline, CDR1 is SQVTM, CDR2 ANQGSEA. Study outcomes and limitations: Using unsorted PBMCs precluded a conclusive naive versus antigen-experienced comparison.

The TCR comes from a man in his sixties or seventies in good health. Sequenced: blood. The chain couples TRBV29-1 to TRBJ2-4; 7 positions match TRBD2. The DNA of the CDR3 is TGCAGCGTTGAAGGCGGGAGCGCCCGGGCCAAAAACATTCAGTACTTC. The encoded protein is CSVEGGSARAKNIQYF.